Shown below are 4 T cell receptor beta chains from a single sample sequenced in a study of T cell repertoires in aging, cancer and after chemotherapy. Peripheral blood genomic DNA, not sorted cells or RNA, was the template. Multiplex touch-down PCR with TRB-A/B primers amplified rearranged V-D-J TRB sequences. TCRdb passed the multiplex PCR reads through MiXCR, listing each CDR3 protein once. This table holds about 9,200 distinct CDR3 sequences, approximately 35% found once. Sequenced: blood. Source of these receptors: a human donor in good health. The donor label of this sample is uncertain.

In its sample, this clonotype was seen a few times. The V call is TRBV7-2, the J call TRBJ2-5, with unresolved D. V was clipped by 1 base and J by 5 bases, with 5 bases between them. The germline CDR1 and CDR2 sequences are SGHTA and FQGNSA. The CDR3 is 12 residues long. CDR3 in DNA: TGTGCCAGCAGCTTAGTAAGGGAGACCCAGTACTTC. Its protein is CASSLVRETQYF.

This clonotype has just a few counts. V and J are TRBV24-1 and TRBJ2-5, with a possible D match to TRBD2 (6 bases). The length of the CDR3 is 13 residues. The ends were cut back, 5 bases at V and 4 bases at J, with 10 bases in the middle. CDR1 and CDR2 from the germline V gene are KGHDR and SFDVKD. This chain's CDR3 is CATSVAGIETQYF. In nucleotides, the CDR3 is TGTGCCACCAGTGTTGCGGGGATAGAGACCCAGTACTTC.

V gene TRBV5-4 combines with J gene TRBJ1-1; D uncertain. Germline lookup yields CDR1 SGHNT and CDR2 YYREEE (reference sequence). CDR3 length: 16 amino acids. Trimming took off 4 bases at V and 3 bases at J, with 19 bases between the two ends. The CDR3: CASSPSGGFSYTEAFF. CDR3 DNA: TGTGCCAGCAGCCCCTCCGGCGGGTTTTCTTACACTGAAGCTTTCTTT.

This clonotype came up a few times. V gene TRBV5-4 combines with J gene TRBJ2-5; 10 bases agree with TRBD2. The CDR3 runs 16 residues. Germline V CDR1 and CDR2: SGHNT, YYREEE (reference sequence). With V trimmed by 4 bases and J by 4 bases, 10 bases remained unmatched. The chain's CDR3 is CASSTQAGGRRETQYF. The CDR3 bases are TGTGCCAGCAGCACCCAAGCGGGGGGGCGTAGAGAGACCCAGTACTTC.